The T cell receptor beta chain under discussion was sequenced for a study of shared clonotypes between healthy human individuals. Study-wide context: In total, the donors were a couple of women and a few men aged 18 to 49. Three CD4 naive, three CD4 memory, two CD8 naive and one CD8 memory plate were used per donor.

Findings and limits, study-wide: Among several donors, around 5% of naive CD4 clonotypes were found in common.

Per the authors' pipeline: Without quality scores, immunoSEQ junctional reads could not be filtered like full-length reads. The protocol was immunoSEQ multiplex PCR, while the TCRdb copy is restricted to in-frame clones and leaves out a portion. D and trimming were read from the DNA, whereas the V and J calls and clone size are those reported in that table. The repertoire holds about 640,000 clones, with about three quarters as singletons. As concerns this clone: Its target is not known.

Specimen: memory CD4+ T cells sorted from blood. Stated subset: CD45RA-negative fraction. This receptor was obtained from a woman aged 30 to 39 in good health.

The CDR3: CASSQEAAGSGQPQHF. DNA for the CDR3: TGTGCCAGCAGCCAAGAAGCGGCAGGGTCGGGTCAGCCCCAGCATTTT. The gene calls are TRBV4-2 and TRBJ1-5; tentatively, D is TRBD1 (5 bases). The length of the CDR3 is 16 residues. V was trimmed by 0 bases and J by 6 bases, leaving 15 bases between them. Germline-derived CDR1 and CDR2 are LGHNA and YNFKEQ.